One and the same sample provided the 2 T cell receptor beta chains below, sequenced in a study of OX40 agonist ivuxolimab in advanced cancers. TCRdb keeps only in-frame clones here, not all; method: immunoSEQ multiplex PCR. The data hold tens of thousands of clones, with 81% observed a single time. The sequenced sample was CD4+ or CD8+ T cells sorted from blood, obtained in a trial of the OX40 agonist ivuxolimab. The receptors were gathered from an adult with an advanced solid tumor such as melanoma, head and neck, liver or kidney cancer.

V usage is TRBV19 and J usage is TRBJ1-5, with 7 bases identical to TRBD1. The CDR3 contains 15 residues. V shed 3 bases, J shed 4 bases, and the junction held 6 bases outside the gene matches. Per the germline V gene, CDR1 is LNHDA and CDR2 is SQIVND (reference sequence). CDR3 bases: TGTGCCAGTAGTATTCCCGGGACAGAAAATCAGCCCCAGCATTTT. Amino acid sequence: CASSIPGTENQPQHF.

The chain links TRBV19 to TRBJ2-7; D assignment may be TRBD1 or TRBD2 (5 bases each). The V and J ends lost 5 bases and 3 bases respectively, with 14 bases between them. The CDR3 covers 14 residues. Germline CDR1 LNHDA, CDR2 SQIVND (reference sequence). For the CDR3, the DNA is TGTGCCAGTAGTGCCCGGGACCGAGACTACGAGCAGTACTTC. Protein product: CASSARDRDYEQYF.